The T cell receptor (beta chain) under discussion was sequenced for a study of blood T cell repertoires in COVID-19. Germline CDR1 MNHEY, CDR2 SMNVEV (reference sequence). The CDR3 runs 17 residues. Trimming took 2 bases from V and 4 from J; bases not matched to a gene: 8. Authors' analysis steps: Reference gene primer amplification in the assay estimated nucleated cell counts. The assay was immunoSEQ multiplex PCR, and TCRdb's table has in-frame clones only and misses some. V and J calls and clone size are given by that table; D and trimming were obtained from the DNA. The sample lists some 310,000 clones, around 90% occurring once.

The V call is TRBV27, the J call TRBJ2-2, with 9 bases identical to TRBD1. Sequenced: peripheral blood. This receptor was taken from a man aged 45-60 years with active or convalescent COVID-19. CDR3 in amino acids: CASSLGPTTGGTGELFF. As DNA, the CDR3 is TGTGCCAGCAGTTTAGGCCCCACGACAGGGGGCACCGGGGAGCTGTTTTTT.